This record concerns one TCR beta chain sequence. Its target is not known. This sample is drawn from a study of brain T cells in children with intractable seizures. Points from the study as a whole: Viral specificity was inferred only from CDR3 similarity; HCMV serostatus was unknown.

Clones were sequenced by immunoSEQ multiplex PCR, and TCRdb holds only the in-frame ones, with some missing. Here the sample spans 95,000 to 120,000 clones, approximately 94% being singletons. V was shortened by 0 bases and J by 3 bases, with 12 bases between the two germline ends. This CDR3 contains 16 residues. Germline CDR1 MGHRA, CDR2 YSYEKL. Sequencing was limited to surgery cases with top T cell transcript signatures in brain tissue. At least one anti-epileptic drug was given before surgery. V usage is TRBV4-1 and J usage is TRBJ2-1, with D perhaps matching TRBD2 (6 bases). The receptor comes from a boy in the first two years of life with hemimegalencephaly and intractable seizures. Source: peripheral blood, taken at surgery. The CDR3 DNA follows: TGCGCCAGCAGCCAAGATGGGGGTAGCGGCTACAATGAGCAGTTCTTC. Protein sequence: CASSQDGGSGYNEQFF.